These 21 T cell receptor beta chains were sequenced from one sample in a study of regulatory T cells in long-lasting Graves disease. Construction of TCR beta libraries relied on iRepertoire HTBI primers and on Arm-PCR targeting CDR3 regions. TCRdb analysed the multiplex PCR reads with MiXCR anew, one entry per CDR3 protein. In the table there are around 230,000 distinct CDR3 sequences, about a sixth of which are singletons. Time point given: newly diagnosed GD, antithyroid drugs for less than 3 months. PBMC-derived RNA was used for the TCR library. Sequenced material: peripheral blood mononuclear cells (PBMCs), taken at new diagnosis, from a patient treated with antithyroid drugs. All receptors derive from a female donor with Graves disease.

This clonotype was recorded at least ten times. The chain links TRBV19 to TRBJ2-5, with 7 positions matching TRBD1. The CDR3 is made up of 14 amino acids. Trimming took 5 bases from V and 3 from J; bases not matched to a gene: 6. Germline loops: CDR1 LNHDA, CDR2 SQIVND (reference sequence). This chain's CDR3 is CASSETGTEETQYF. The CDR3 DNA sequence: TGTGCCAGTAGTGAAACCGGGACAGAAGAGACCCAGTACTTC.

This clonotype has ten or more counts. The V call is TRBV19, the J call TRBJ1-1, with D uncertain. The CDR3 runs 14 residues. V shed 0 bases and J shed 5 bases, with 10 bases lying between them. CDR1 is LNHDA and CDR2 is SQIVND in the germline V gene (reference sequence). CDR3 bases: TGTGCCAGTAGTATAGAAAGAGGTGGGACTGAAGCTTTCTTT. Translated, it gives CASSIERGGTEAFF.

This clonotype has a count of ten or more. The gene calls are TRBV20-1 and TRBJ2-5; 8 bases line up with TRBD2. Germline V gives CDR1 DFQATT, CDR2 SNEGSKA (reference sequence). The CDR3 totals 13 residues. With V trimmed by 6 bases and J by 5 bases, 8 bases remained unmatched. In DNA, the CDR3 is TGCAGTGCCTATAGCGGGGCAGGGGAGACCCAGTACTTC. Translated, it gives CSAYSGAGETQYF.

This chain connects TRBV6-2 or TRBV6-3 to TRBJ2-1; no clear D. The CDR3 is 16 amino acids. V lost 4 bases and J 2 bases, leaving 15 bases between the germline ends. Per the germline V gene, CDR1 is MNHEY and CDR2 is SVGEGT. The CDR3 region is CASSSPRSTPYNEQFF. CDR3 nucleotide sequence: TGTGCCAGCAGTTCACCAAGGTCCACCCCCTACAATGAGCAGTTCTTC.

In its sample, this clonotype was seen many times. The rearrangement uses TRBV10-2 and TRBJ2-1; D tentatively fits TRBD1 or TRBD2 (5 bases each). The length of the CDR3 is 14 residues. Germline V gives CDR1 WSHSY, CDR2 SAAADI. V lost 6 bases, J lost 0 bases, and 9 bases lay in between. This CDR3 is CASRRDLSYNEQFF. CDR3 DNA: TGCGCCAGCAGGAGGGACCTCTCCTACAATGAGCAGTTCTTC.

This clonotype occurred many times. The J gene is TRBJ2-7, the V gene TRBV12-3 or TRBV12-4; 8 positions match TRBD2. The CDR3 sequence is 15 residues long. After removal of 5 bases from V and 5 bases from J, the junction contained 11 bases not matched to a gene. The CDR3 reads CASSSPLGLADEQYF. The CDR3 DNA follows: TGTGCCAGCAGTAGCCCCCTAGGACTAGCAGACGAGCAGTACTTC.

This clonotype was detected only once. A read error may be the cause here, since a much bigger clone is one base away. The genes are TRBV7-2 and TRBJ1-1; no firm D call. The CDR3 is made up of 14 amino acids. The germline gives CDR1 SGHTA, CDR2 FQGNSA. The DNA of the CDR3 is TGTGTCAGCAGCATAAATTTACGGAACACTGAAGCTTTCTTT. It yields the protein CVSSINLRNTEAFF.

This clonotype came up many times. The CDR3 is CASSGTSYEQYF. The CDR3 bases are TGTGCCAGCAGTGGGACTTCCTACGAGCAGTACTTC. The rearrangement uses TRBV6-1 and TRBJ2-7; D may be TRBD2 (5 bases). This CDR3 region has 12 residues. The V gene lost 4 bases and the J gene lost 1 base, with 5 bases spanning the gap. Germline V gives CDR1 MNHNS, CDR2 SASEGT.

In its sample, this clonotype was seen many times. The chain has TRBV9 and TRBJ2-3, with 9 bases that match TRBD2. The germline V gene has CDR1 SGDLS and CDR2 YYNGEE. This CDR3 contains 15 residues. The V gene end was trimmed by 0 bases and the J gene end by 3 bases; junction bases not matched to a gene: 2. CDR3 sequence reads: CASSVGSGGTDTQYF. The CDR3 DNA follows: TGTGCCAGCAGCGTAGGTAGCGGGGGAACAGATACGCAGTATTTT.

This clonotype was counted at least ten times. The chain has TRBV6-5 and TRBJ1-4, with D perhaps matching TRBD1 (6 bases). There are 15 residues in the CDR3. Germline V gene lookup returns CDR1 MNHEY and CDR2 SVGAGI. V lost 1 base and J 8 bases, leaving 14 bases between the germline ends. The CDR3 loop is CASSYLGGAGEKLFF. The CDR3 DNA reads TGTGCCAGCAGTTACTTGGGGGGGGCAGGAGAAAAACTGTTTTTT.

There are many counts of this clonotype. The V call is TRBV4-3, the J call TRBJ2-2; 8 nucleotides agree with TRBD1. V trimming: 0 bases; J trimming: 6 bases; junction bases outside the gene matches: 6. Germline V gene sequence: CDR1 LGHNA, CDR2 YSLEER. The CDR3 contains 16 residues. The CDR3 coding sequence is TGCGCCAGCAGCCAAGATATCCAGGGGGCGTCCGGGGAGCTGTTTTTT. Protein sequence: CASSQDIQGASGELFF.

The V gene is TRBV19, the J gene TRBJ2-7; D might be TRBD2 (6 bases). Germline V gene lookup returns CDR1 LNHDA and CDR2 SQIVND (reference sequence). The CDR3 spans 13 residues. Trimming shortened V by 6 bases and J by 6 bases, and 15 bases separated the two germline ends. Here the CDR3 DNA reads TGTGCCAGTAGCCTGTTACAGGAGGGCGAGCAGTACTTC. It yields the protein CASSLLQEGEQYF.

The chain employs TRBV11-2 and TRBJ2-3, with a tentative D call TRBD2 (6 bases). V gave up 0 bases and J gave up 3 bases, with 10 bases separating them. The length of the CDR3 is 15 residues. Germline CDR1 is SGHAT and CDR2 is FQNNGV. The CDR3 DNA reads TGTGCCAGCAGCTTAGATCCCCGGGAGACAGATACGCAGTATTTT. Translating it yields CASSLDPRETDTQYF. The complete variable domain, with remaining parts taken from reference TRBV11-2 and TRBJ2-3, reads EAGVAQSPRYKIIEKRQSVAFWCNPISGHATLYWYQQILGQGPKLLIQFQNNGVVDDSQLPKDRFSAERLKGVDSTLKIQPAKLEDSAVYLCASSLDPRETDTQYFGPGTRLTVL.

In this sample, this clonotype turned up many times. The chain couples TRBV20-1 to TRBJ2-3; TRBD1 might be the D (5 bases). CDR3 length equals 15 residues. Per the germline V gene, CDR1 is DFQATT and CDR2 is SNEGSKA (reference sequence). Trimming took 4 bases from V and 4 from J, leaving 18 bases between them. The CDR3 DNA is TGCAGTGCTAACACGCGACAGAAAGCCGCAGATACGCAGTATTTT. It yields the protein CSANTRQKAADTQYF.

At least ten counts were recorded for this clonotype. This chain links TRBV19 with TRBJ2-7; no firm D call. This CDR3 is 14 amino acids long. Trimming left V 4 bases short and J 2 bases short, with 12 bases between. Germline-derived CDR1 and CDR2 are LNHDA and SQIVND (reference sequence). For the CDR3, the DNA is TGTGCCAGTAGTACCCCGTGGCGGCCCTACGAGCAGTACTTC. Encoded protein: CASSTPWRPYEQYF.

V gene TRBV28 combines with J gene TRBJ2-5; maybe TRBD2 (5 bases). V was pared by 6 bases and J by 5 bases, with 19 bases between. This CDR3 contains 15 residues. Looked up from germline, CDR1 is MDHEN and CDR2 is SYDVKM. CDR3 coding DNA: TGTGCCAGCAGCTTGCGGGCATTTCGGGCGGAGACCCAGTACTTC. Amino acid sequence: CASSLRAFRAETQYF.

This clonotype was observed at least ten times. The CDR3 DNA reads as TGTGCCAGTAGTCTCACAGGGAGGGGCGCTGAAGCTTTCTTT. The encoded protein is CASSLTGRGAEAFF. The chain recombines TRBV19 with TRBJ1-1, with D possibly being TRBD1 (6 bases). Germline V gene lookup returns CDR1 LNHDA and CDR2 SQIVND (reference sequence). The CDR3 runs 14 residues. Trimming stripped 5 bases from V and 6 bases from J, with 16 bases between.

This clonotype was seen repeatedly, ten times or more. This rearrangement joins TRBV30 to TRBJ2-7; TRBD2 aligns across 10 bases. This CDR3 spans 15 amino acids. Trimming took 1 base from V and 2 from J; bases not matched to a gene: 5. CDR1 GTSNPN and CDR2 SVGIG come from the germline V gene (reference sequence). The DNA of the CDR3 is TGTGCCTGGAGTGGCTCGGGACTAGCGCCCTACGAGCAGTACTTC. It yields the protein CAWSGSGLAPYEQYF.

This clonotype appeared many times. This rearrangement joins TRBV2 to TRBJ1-1; 9 bases are a match to TRBD1. Germline V gives CDR1 SNHLY, CDR2 FYNNEI. CDR3 size: 15 residues. The junction had 11 bases not matched to a gene; V was cut back by 9 bases and J by 3 bases. The CDR3: CARENGDREDTEAFF. The CDR3 DNA is TGTGCCAGAGAGAATGGGGACAGGGAGGACACTGAAGCTTTCTTT. The variable domain in full, completed from reference TRBV2 and TRBJ1-1, reads EPEVTQTPSHQVTQMGQEVILRCVPISNHLYFYWYRQILGQKVEFLVSFYNNEISEKSEIFDDQFSVERPDGSNFTLKIRSTKLEDSAMYFCARENGDREDTEAFFGQGTRLTVV.

This clonotype appeared many times. This rearrangement joins TRBV5-1 to TRBJ2-1; 9 bases match TRBD2. V dropped 3 bases and J dropped 4; count of bases not matched to a gene: 5. The CDR3 totals 15 residues. Germline-derived CDR1 and CDR2 are SGHRS and YFSETQ. The CDR3 reads CASSSTSGFYNEQFF. CDR3 DNA sequence: TGCGCCAGCAGCTCCACTAGCGGGTTTTACAATGAGCAGTTCTTC.

This rearrangement joins TRBV11-2 to TRBJ1-1; no firm D call. The CDR3 has 12 residues. CDR1 and CDR2 (germline): SGHAT, FQNNGV. Trimming removed 9 bases at V and 0 bases at J, with 8 bases between. In DNA form, the CDR3 reads TGTGCCAGTCAGAGGGTGAACACTGAAGCTTTCTTT. Translation: CASQRVNTEAFF.